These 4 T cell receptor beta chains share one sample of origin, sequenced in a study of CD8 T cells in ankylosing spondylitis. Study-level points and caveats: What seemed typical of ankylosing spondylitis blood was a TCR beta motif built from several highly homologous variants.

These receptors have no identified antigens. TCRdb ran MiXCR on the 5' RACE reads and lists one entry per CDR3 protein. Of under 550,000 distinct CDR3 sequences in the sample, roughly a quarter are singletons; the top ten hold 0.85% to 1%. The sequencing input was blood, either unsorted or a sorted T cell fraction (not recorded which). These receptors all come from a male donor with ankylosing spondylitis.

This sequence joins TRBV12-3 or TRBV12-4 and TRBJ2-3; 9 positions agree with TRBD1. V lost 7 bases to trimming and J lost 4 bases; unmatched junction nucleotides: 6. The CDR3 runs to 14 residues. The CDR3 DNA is TGTGCCAGCAACAGGGACAGGGCGGCAGATACGCAGTATTTT. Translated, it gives CASNRDRAADTQYF.

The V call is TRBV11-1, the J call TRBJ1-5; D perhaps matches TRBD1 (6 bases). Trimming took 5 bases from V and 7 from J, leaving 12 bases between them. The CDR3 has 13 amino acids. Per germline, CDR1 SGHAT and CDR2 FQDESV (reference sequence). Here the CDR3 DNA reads TGTGCCAGCAGCGCAGGGGTTCAGCAGCCCCAGCATTTT. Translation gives CASSAGVQQPQHF.

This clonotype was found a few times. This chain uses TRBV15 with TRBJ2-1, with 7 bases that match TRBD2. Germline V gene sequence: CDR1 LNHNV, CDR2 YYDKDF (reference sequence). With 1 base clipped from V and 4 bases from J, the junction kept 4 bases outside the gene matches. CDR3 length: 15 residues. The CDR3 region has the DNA TGTGCCACCAGCAGAGGTAGCGGGTTATACAATGAGCAGTTCTTC. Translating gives CATSRGSGLYNEQFF.

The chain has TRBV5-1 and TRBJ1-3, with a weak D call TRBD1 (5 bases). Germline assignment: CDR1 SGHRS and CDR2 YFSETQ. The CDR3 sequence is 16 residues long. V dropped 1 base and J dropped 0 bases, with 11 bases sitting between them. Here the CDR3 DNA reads TGCGCCAGCAGCTTGTACAGCGGGGCCTCTGGAAACACCATATATTTT. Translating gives CASSLYSGASGNTIYF.